Below, 22 T cell receptor beta chains from the same sample are listed, as sequenced in a study of T-cell reconstitution after alpha-beta-depleted transplantation in children. Library preparation (for TCRbeta) was performed with unique molecular identifiers. TCRdb redid the calling of the PCR reads with MiXCR, one entry per CDR3 protein. Found here are tens of thousands of distinct CDR3 sequences, 44% of them singletons; the top ten hold roughly 98%. The material was PBMCs, mostly from graft donor cells, obtained 360 days after TCRalphabeta/CD19-depleted stem cell transplant. All receptors derive from a male patient younger than 18 who had a stem cell transplant for acute lymphoblastic leukemia, so the T cells may come from the graft donor.

The rearrangement joins TRBV10-2 to TRBJ2-5; TRBD2 is a possible D gene (5 bases). Germline V CDR1 and CDR2: WSHSY, SAAADI. V was clipped by 3 bases and J by 4 bases, with 9 bases between them. The length of the CDR3 is 13 residues. The CDR3 here is CASSEAVRETQYF. CDR3 nucleotide sequence: TGCGCCAGCAGTGAAGCGGTACGAGAGACCCAGTACTTC.

This clonotype was counted only a few times. J is TRBJ2-5 and V is TRBV5-1; D not certain. CDR1 is SGHRS, CDR2 YFSETQ, per germline. Trimming left V 0 bases short and J 3 bases short, with 12 bases between. CDR3 length: 15 residues. The CDR3 DNA is TGCGCCAGCAGCTTGGAGCCCTTGAGTGAAGAGACCCAGTACTTC. It specifies CASSLEPLSEETQYF.

The rearrangement joins TRBV5-1 to TRBJ2-3; either TRBD1 or TRBD2 may supply D (6 bases each). This CDR3 spans 15 amino acids. V was clipped by 5 bases and J by 4 bases, with 17 bases between them. Germline assignment: CDR1 SGHRS and CDR2 YFSETQ. CDR3 coding DNA: TGCGCCAGCAGTCTCCTGACGGGGGCCCCAGATACGCAGTATTTT. This translates into CASSLLTGAPDTQYF.

This clonotype has only a few counts. The chain carries TRBV6-5 and TRBJ2-3, with D maybe TRBD2 (6 bases). The CDR3 sequence is 16 residues long. The V end lost 4 bases, the J end lost 6 bases, and 20 bases lay between the germline ends. Germline V CDR1 and CDR2: MNHEY, SVGAGI. Here the CDR3 DNA reads TGTGCCAGCAGTTTGTTTGGCGGGGCGCCTGGTGATACGCAGTATTTT. Protein: CASSLFGGAPGDTQYF.

The CDR3, as DNA: TGCAGTGCCCTCGAGCGGGAGACAGATACGCAGTATTTT. Translation: CSALERETDTQYF. The chain recombines TRBV20-1 with TRBJ2-3, with 8 positions matching TRBD2. Looked up from germline, CDR1 is DFQATT and CDR2 is SNEGSKA (reference sequence). J gave up 3 bases and V 6 bases, and 5 bases lay outside the gene matches. CDR3 length: 13 residues.

In its sample, this clonotype was seen once. The chain has TRBV7-3 and TRBJ2-1; 9 bases map to TRBD2. CDR3 size: 15 residues. Germline-derived CDR1 and CDR2 are SGHTA and FQGTGA. V was pared by 2 bases and J by 3 bases, with 2 bases of the junction left unmatched. The CDR3 loop is CASSLGSGSYNEQFF. As DNA, the CDR3 is TGTGCCAGCAGCTTAGGTAGCGGGAGCTACAATGAGCAGTTCTTC.

This chain uses TRBV20-1 with TRBJ2-7; the match to TRBD2 covers 7 bases. This CDR3 comprises 14 residues. CDR1 is DFQATT and CDR2 is SNEGSKA in the germline V gene (reference sequence). V trimming: 5 bases; J trimming: 3 bases; junction bases outside the gene matches: 10. Here the CDR3 DNA reads TGCAGTGCTCCCATGGCGGGAGTGGGCTACGAGCAGTACTTC. It is translated as CSAPMAGVGYEQYF.

For the CDR3, the DNA is TGTGCCAGCAGCGTGGGAGACTCCCTGTTCTTT. It encodes CASSVGDSLFF. The gene calls are TRBV28 and TRBJ1-1; D is uncertain. Deletions cut 6 bases from V and 14 bases from J, with 16 bases between. CDR1 and CDR2 from the germline V gene are MDHEN and SYDVKM. This CDR3 region has 11 residues.

This clonotype was found a few times. The V and J genes are TRBV4-3 and TRBJ2-7; 7 nucleotides align to TRBD1. The V gene end was trimmed by 0 bases and the J gene end by 3 bases; junction bases not matched to a gene: 8. CDR1 is LGHNA and CDR2 is YSLEER in the germline V gene. CDR3 length: 16 amino acids. As DNA, the CDR3 is TGCGCCAGCAGCCAAGATGGGAAGGGGGCTAGCTACGAGCAGTACTTC. The encoded protein is CASSQDGKGASYEQYF.

This chain uses TRBV29-1 with TRBJ2-3; tentative D call: TRBD2 (7 bases). Germline CDR1 reads SQVTM; CDR2 reads ANQGSEA. Between the trimmed V and J ends, which lost 3 bases and 2 bases, there was a span of 12 bases. The CDR3 contains 14 residues. The CDR3 spells CSVEEAGHTDTQYF. CDR3 bases: TGCAGCGTTGAGGAAGCGGGACACACAGATACGCAGTATTTT.

The CDR3 protein is CASSQVSGGYNEQFF. CDR3 coding DNA: TGCGCCAGCAGCCAAGTTAGCGGGGGGTACAATGAGCAGTTCTTC. This chain connects TRBV4-1 to TRBJ2-1; 10 bases map to TRBD2. Trimming cost V 1 base and J 4 bases; bases outside gene matches: 1. CDR1 and CDR2 from the germline V gene are MGHRA and YSYEKL. The CDR3 spans 15 residues.

The rearrangement joins TRBV7-8 to TRBJ2-1; D tentatively reads TRBD1 or TRBD2 (5 bases each). Germline lookup yields CDR1 SGHVS and CDR2 FQNEAQ. CDR3 size: 15 residues. Trimming took 5 bases from V and 4 from J, leaving 15 bases between them. As DNA, the CDR3 is TGTGCCAGCAGCCTACCGGGACGGACTTACAATGAGCAGTTCTTC. Its protein is CASSLPGRTYNEQFF.

The gene calls are TRBV20-1 and TRBJ1-1; D call uncertain. The CDR3 has 14 amino acids. The V gene's germline CDR1 is DFQATT and CDR2 SNEGSKA (reference sequence). The ends were cut back, 5 bases at V and 1 base at J, with 14 bases in the middle. This CDR3 is CSAPRRSGNTEAFF. The CDR3 DNA follows: TGCAGTGCTCCCAGGAGGTCGGGGAACACTGAAGCTTTCTTT.

CDR3: CASRDEGNQPQHF. The DNA of the CDR3 is TGTGCCAGCCGGGACGAAGGCAATCAGCCCCAGCATTTT. V usage is TRBV21-1 and J usage is TRBJ1-5; TRBD1, as called in the table, went unchecked against the DNA. TRBV21-1 is termed a pseudogene. This CDR3 is 13 amino acids long.

CDR3 DNA: TGTGCCAGCACCCGGACTAGCGGGGGATTGAGCTCCTACGAGCAGTACTTC. Its protein is CASTRTSGGLSSYEQYF. This chain links TRBV12-3 or TRBV12-4 with TRBJ2-7; 13 bases fit TRBD2. The J segment lost 0 bases and the V segment lost 7 bases, leaving 9 bases of the junction unmatched. The CDR3 extends over 17 amino acids.

This clonotype was detected only a few times. This chain joins TRBV12-3 or TRBV12-4 and TRBJ2-2, with TRBD2 matching over 7 bases. The trim removed 7 bases at V and 13 bases at J, leaving 9 bases unmatched. CDR3 length: 12 amino acids. Here the CDR3 DNA reads TGTGCCAGCACCACCTGGGAGGGAAGGCTGTTTTTT. Its protein is CASTTWEGRLFF.

The rearrangement joins TRBV5-1 to TRBJ2-7; D is unclear. Germline lookup yields CDR1 SGHRS and CDR2 YFSETQ. The CDR3 runs 14 residues. V was trimmed by 6 bases and J by 0 bases, leaving 13 bases between them. Here the CDR3 DNA reads TGCGCCAGCACTTCTGTGGACCGCTCCTACGAGCAGTACTTC. Translated, it gives CASTSVDRSYEQYF.

This chain uses TRBV19 with TRBJ2-5; maybe TRBD1 (5 bases). This CDR3 is 14 amino acids long. CDR1 and CDR2 (germline): LNHDA, SQIVND (reference sequence). The V end lost 3 bases, the J end lost 2 bases, and 10 bases lay between the germline ends. This CDR3 reads CASSIPQEQETQYF. The CDR3 nucleotides read TGTGCCAGTAGTATCCCACAGGAACAAGAGACCCAGTACTTC.

This clonotype showed up just a few times. V is TRBV20-1 and J is TRBJ1-2, with TRBD1 as a possible D gene (6 bases). Looked up from germline, CDR1 is DFQATT and CDR2 is SNEGSKA (reference sequence). This CDR3 has 11 amino acids. Trimming pared 6 bases from V and 5 bases from J, leaving 10 bases between. The CDR3, as DNA: TGCAGTGCGACCGGGACATATGGCTACACCTTC. Translation gives CSATGTYGYTF.

The V call is TRBV5-4, the J call TRBJ1-1; D remains unclear. CDR1 is SGHNT and CDR2 is YYREEE in the germline V gene (reference sequence). Trimming cost V 3 bases and J 5 bases, with 11 bases left between them. This CDR3 region has 13 residues. The CDR3 protein is CASSSVPQTEAFF. The CDR3 DNA is TGTGCCAGCAGCTCAGTCCCTCAAACTGAAGCTTTCTTT.

This clonotype was found a few times. The chain combines TRBV20-1 with TRBJ2-5; tentative D call: TRBD2 (6 bases). The germline CDR1 and CDR2 sequences are DFQATT and SNEGSKA (reference sequence). The CDR3 runs to 13 residues. Trimming stripped 0 bases from V and 3 bases from J, with 8 bases between. The CDR3 spells CSARDGGKETQYF. CDR3 nucleotides: TGCAGTGCTAGAGATGGGGGGAAAGAGACCCAGTACTTC.

The rearrangement uses TRBV20-1 and TRBJ2-5; possible D gene TRBD2, 5 bases. CDR3 size: 15 residues. CDR1 and CDR2 (germline): DFQATT, SNEGSKA (reference sequence). V dropped 3 bases and J dropped 0 bases, with 14 bases sitting between them. CDR3 sequence reads: CSASNPSNDQETQYF. In DNA, the CDR3 is TGCAGTGCTAGCAACCCTAGCAACGACCAAGAGACCCAGTACTTC.